The 25 T cell receptor beta chains reported below all come from one sample, sequenced in a study of T cells after yellow fever vaccination. TCRdb re-called the 5' RACE reads with MiXCR, one entry per CDR3 protein. The sample shows approximately 350,000 distinct CDR3 sequences, roughly 10% of them seen only once. Sequences were derived from PBMCs, sampled on the day of the first yellow fever vaccination. All receptors derive from a man between 18 and 29 years old who received the YFV17D yellow fever vaccine.

This clonotype was counted many times. The chain carries TRBV5-1 and TRBJ2-5; 15 bases agree with TRBD2. CDR1 SGHRS and CDR2 YFSETQ come from the germline V gene. The CDR3 has 18 residues. The ends lost 5 bases at V and 0 bases at J; junction bases unmatched: 8. The CDR3: CASSSGTSGGSYQETQYF. The CDR3 DNA is TGCGCCAGCAGTTCAGGGACTAGCGGGGGGTCGTACCAAGAGACCCAGTACTTC.

This clonotype has a count of ten or more. The chain has TRBV5-4 and TRBJ2-3; 7 nucleotides agree with TRBD2. J gave up 5 bases and V 3 bases, and 3 bases lay outside the gene matches. CDR3 size: 13 residues. CDR1 and CDR2 (germline): SGHNT, YYREEE (reference sequence). CDR3 sequence: CASSSLAGDTQYF. The CDR3 DNA is TGTGCCAGCAGCTCTTTAGCGGGAGATACGCAGTATTTT.

This clonotype was recorded many times. The genes are TRBV5-1 and TRBJ2-4; D is possibly TRBD2 (5 bases). The ends were cut back, 0 bases at V and 0 bases at J, with 19 bases in the middle. The CDR3 totals 19 residues. Germline loops: CDR1 SGHRS, CDR2 YFSETQ. CDR3 nucleotide sequence: TGCGCCAGCAGCTTGGATAGGGAATTCTCGGGATTAGCCAAAAACATTCAGTACTTC. Protein: CASSLDREFSGLAKNIQYF.

Only a few counts were recorded for this clonotype. The rearrangement joins TRBV4-1 to TRBJ2-7, with 9 bases identical to TRBD1. CDR1 and CDR2 from the germline V gene are MGHRA and YSYEKL. This CDR3 has 13 residues. The CDR3 DNA reads TGCGCCAGCAGCCAAGGGCCGGGACAGGGACTACTCGTC. Translation gives CASSQGPGQGLLV.

The rearrangement joins TRBV7-8 to TRBJ2-1, with TRBD1 matching 9 bases. There are 18 residues in the CDR3. Germline lookup yields CDR1 SGHVS and CDR2 FQNEAQ. The V gene end was trimmed by 4 bases and the J gene end by 5 bases; junction bases not matched to a gene: 15. For the CDR3, the DNA is TGTGCCAGCAGCTACACAGGGGGCGTGACCGGTATTGACAATGAGCAGTTCTTC. Translated: CASSYTGGVTGIDNEQFF.

This clonotype was recorded at least ten times. The J gene is TRBJ1-2, the V gene TRBV3-1; possible D gene TRBD1, 5 bases. V gave up 4 bases and J gave up 8 bases, with 17 bases separating them. The CDR3 consists of 14 residues. CDR1 and CDR2 (germline): LGHDT, YNNKEL (reference sequence). DNA for the CDR3: TGTGCCAGCAGCCCCCACGGGGGGGTATCCGGCTACACCTTC. Translation: CASSPHGGVSGYTF.

This chain uses TRBV7-8 with TRBJ1-4; 7 bases agree with TRBD1. Germline V gene sequence: CDR1 SGHVS, CDR2 FQNEAQ. The CDR3 has 14 residues. The V gene end was trimmed by 1 base and the J gene end by 8 bases; junction bases not matched to a gene: 4. The CDR3 nucleotides read TGTGCCAGCAGCTTAGAAGGACAGGAAGAAAAACTGTTTTTT. Encoded protein: CASSLEGQEEKLFF.

The sample holds a few counts of this clonotype. The V call is TRBV5-1, the J call TRBJ1-3; D gene unclear. The CDR3 runs 14 residues. Germline CDR1 is SGHRS and CDR2 is YFSETQ. Trimming pared 0 bases from V and 2 bases from J, leaving 6 bases between. This chain's CDR3 is CASSLESPGNTIYF. The CDR3 coding sequence is TGCGCCAGCAGCTTGGAGTCCCCTGGAAACACCATATATTTT. Full variable domain (rest looked up from reference TRBV5-1 and TRBJ1-3): KAGVTQTPRYLIKTRGQQVTLSCSPISGHRSVSWYQQTPGQGLQFLFEYFSETQRNKGNFPGRFSGRQFSNSRSEMNVSTLELGDSALYLCASSLESPGNTIYFGEGSWLTVV.

There are a few counts of this clonotype. This chain connects TRBV9 to TRBJ1-2; weak D call: TRBD1 (5 bases). V dropped 2 bases and J dropped 7 bases, with 18 bases sitting between them. The germline V gene encodes CDR1 SGDLS and CDR2 YYNGEE. The CDR3 has 15 residues. The CDR3 loop is CASSVRTPDESGYTF. CDR3 bases: TGTGCCAGCAGCGTCCGGACACCCGACGAGAGTGGCTACACCTTC.

This clonotype was seen only a few times. The rearrangement uses TRBV20-1 and TRBJ2-5; the D is unclear. Germline assignment: CDR1 DFQATT and CDR2 SNEGSKA (reference sequence). This CDR3 spans 14 amino acids. The germline V and J ends were trimmed by 0 bases and 0 bases, with 8 bases remaining between them. CDR3 DNA: TGCAGTGCTAGAGATTGGCGGTACCAAGAGACCCAGTACTTC. As protein: CSARDWRYQETQYF.

The chain joins TRBV5-4 to TRBJ2-3; D unclear. V was trimmed by 0 bases and J by 3 bases, leaving 8 bases between them. The CDR3 consists of 14 residues. Germline V gene lookup returns CDR1 SGHNT and CDR2 YYREEE (reference sequence). CDR3 nucleotides: TGTGCCAGCAGCTTGGCCCTGGGGACAGATACGCAGTATTTT. It is translated as CASSLALGTDTQYF.

In this sample, this clonotype turned up a few times. This chain uses TRBV20-1 with TRBJ2-1; possible D gene TRBD2, 6 bases. The CDR3 totals 14 residues. V gave up 1 base and J gave up 8 bases, with 15 bases separating them. From germline, CDR1 is DFQATT and CDR2 SNEGSKA (reference sequence). CDR3 in DNA: TGCAGTGCTAGAGTTTGGACGGGGGTTGATGAGCAGTTCTTC. The encoded protein is CSARVWTGVDEQFF.

This clonotype came up a few times. The rearrangement joins TRBV5-5 to TRBJ1-1; no definite D call. The germline V gene has CDR1 SGHKS and CDR2 YYEKEE (reference sequence). The CDR3 has 13 residues. Trimming pared 7 bases from V and 3 bases from J, leaving 13 bases between. The CDR3 protein is CASQDRGYTEAFF. The CDR3 nucleotides are TGTGCCAGCCAAGACCGGGGATACACTGAAGCTTTCTTT. Looking up the rest from reference TRBV5-5 and TRBJ1-1 gives the full variable domain: DAGVTQSPTHLIKTRGQQVTLRCSPISGHKSVSWYQQVLGQGPQFIFQYYEKEERGRGNFPDRFSARQFPNYSSELNVNALLLGDSALYLCASQDRGYTEAFFGQGTRLTVV.

The chain employs TRBV7-2 and TRBJ1-1; D possibly corresponds to TRBD1 (6 bases). The germline CDR1 and CDR2 sequences are SGHTA and FQGNSA. V lost 9 bases to trimming and J lost 5 bases, with 16 bases between them. The CDR3 is made up of 13 amino acids. The CDR3 DNA reads TGTGCCAGTCTGAGCAGGGGTGAAACTGAAGCTTTCTTT. It codes for CASLSRGETEAFF.

The chain combines TRBV5-1 with TRBJ2-7; TRBD1 agrees at 8 bases. J gave up 4 bases and V 3 bases, and 6 bases lay outside the gene matches. The CDR3 has 14 amino acids. Germline values: CDR1 SGHRS, CDR2 YFSETQ. The CDR3 DNA reads TGCGCCAGCAGCTGGGGGACAGGTTGGTACGAGCAGTACTTC. Amino acids: CASSWGTGWYEQYF. Filled out from reference TRBV5-1 and TRBJ2-7, the complete variable domain reads KAGVTQTPRYLIKTRGQQVTLSCSPISGHRSVSWYQQTPGQGLQFLFEYFSETQRNKGNFPGRFSGRQFSNSRSEMNVSTLELGDSALYLCASSWGTGWYEQYFGPGTRLTVT.

This clonotype has more than one count but fewer than ten. The chain is built from TRBV24-1 and TRBJ1-2, with 10 bases matching TRBD1. Germline CDR1 KGHDR, CDR2 SFDVKD. The CDR3 consists of 15 residues. The J segment lost 4 bases and the V segment lost 4 bases, leaving 5 bases of the junction unmatched. This CDR3 reads CATSETGTGAYGYTF. The CDR3 DNA follows: TGTGCCACCAGTGAAACCGGGACAGGGGCCTATGGCTACACCTTC.

This clonotype was counted a few times. The rearrangement links TRBV6-1 to TRBJ2-5, with D possibly being TRBD1 (6 bases). Trimming removed 7 bases at V and 5 bases at J, with 14 bases between. Germline CDR1 is MNHNS and CDR2 is SASEGT. The CDR3 has 13 residues. In DNA, the CDR3 is TGTGCCAGCACCCCCCAGGGGAAGGAGACCCAGTACTTC. Its translation: CASTPQGKETQYF.

A few counts support this clonotype. The chain links TRBV5-1 to TRBJ1-1, with D possibly matching TRBD1 (5 bases). The CDR3 is 13 residues long. From germline, CDR1 is SGHRS and CDR2 YFSETQ. The ends were cut back, 2 bases at V and 7 bases at J, with 12 bases in the middle. This CDR3 is CASSFRGEVEAFF. DNA of the CDR3: TGCGCCAGCAGCTTTCGGGGGGAGGTTGAAGCTTTCTTT.

The rearrangement uses TRBV7-8 and TRBJ2-3; D remains unclear. CDR3 length equals 14 residues. Germline CDR1 SGHVS, CDR2 FQNEAQ. Trimming stripped 5 bases from V and 7 bases from J, with 16 bases between. This chain's CDR3 is CASSLRPEEYTQYF. The CDR3 region has the DNA TGTGCCAGCAGCCTCAGGCCTGAGGAGTATACGCAGTATTTT.

There are a few counts of this clonotype. The gene calls are TRBV14 and TRBJ1-1; the D gene is possibly TRBD1 (6 bases). The ends were cut back, 3 bases at V and 5 bases at J, with 10 bases in the middle. The V gene's germline CDR1 is SGHDN and CDR2 FVKESK. This CDR3 contains 13 residues. The CDR3 loop reads CASSQLQGTEAFF. The CDR3 nucleotides read TGTGCCAGCAGCCAGCTACAGGGAACTGAAGCTTTCTTT.

Here the CDR3 reads CASSWDSAGDEAFF. In DNA, the CDR3 is TGTGCCAGCAGCTGGGACAGTGCCGGAGATGAAGCTTTCTTT. The rearrangement uses TRBV7-2 and TRBJ1-1; 7 bases agree with TRBD1. The CDR3 has 14 residues. J lost 7 bases, V lost 4 bases, and 9 bases had no gene match. Germline loops: CDR1 SGHTA, CDR2 FQGNSA.

The V gene is TRBV7-3, the J gene TRBJ2-3, with TRBD2 as a possible D gene (6 bases). Germline-derived CDR1 and CDR2 are SGHTA and FQGTGA. The V end lost 5 bases, the J end lost 3 bases, and 9 bases lay between the germline ends. There are 13 residues in the CDR3. CDR3 region: CASSVGTTDTQYF. As DNA, the CDR3 is TGTGCCAGCAGCGTCGGGACTACAGATACGCAGTATTTT. The variable domain in full, with the rest retrieved from reference TRBV7-3 and TRBJ2-3, is GAGVSQTPSNKVTEKGKYVELRCDPISGHTALYWYRQSLGQGPEFLIYFQGTGAADDSGLPNDRFFAVRPEGSVSTLKIQRTERGDSAVYLCASSVGTTDTQYFGPGTRLTVL.

This chain links TRBV4-3 with TRBJ2-1; D not certain. Trimming stripped 0 bases from V and 13 bases from J, with 16 bases between. CDR1 and CDR2 (germline): LGHNA, YSLEER. This CDR3 spans 14 amino acids. The CDR3 region is CASSQESPAAPQFF. CDR3 bases: TGCGCCAGCAGCCAAGAGAGCCCGGCAGCTCCTCAGTTCTTC.

This rearrangement joins TRBV6-1 to TRBJ2-1, with TRBD2 matching over 11 bases. The CDR3 totals 16 residues. With 6 bases clipped from V and 8 bases from J, the junction kept 12 bases outside the gene matches. Per the germline V gene, CDR1 is MNHNS and CDR2 is SASEGT. In nucleotides, the CDR3 is TGTGCCAGCAGCCATAGCGGGGGGGCGAGGGAGGATGAGCAGTTCTTC. Protein sequence: CASSHSGGAREDEQFF.

This clonotype was detected only a few times. This sequence joins TRBV12-3 or TRBV12-4 and TRBJ1-1, with D unclear. CDR3 length equals 12 residues. The V end lost 3 bases, the J end lost 7 bases, and 9 bases lay between the germline ends. The DNA for the CDR3 is TGTGCCAGCAGTTTCTATCGTCTTGAAGCTTTCTTT. Encoded protein: CASSFYRLEAFF.